Following are 22 T cell receptor beta chains from one sample sequenced in a study of cytomegalovirus exposure and HLA in healthy donors. Primers included in the PCR were 60 Vbeta and 13 Jbeta primers. Profiling relied on immunoSEQ multiplex PCR, and the TCRdb table lists in-frame clones only, not all of them. Seen here are 95,000 to 110,000 clones, approximately 73% observed once, and the top ten hold 7% to 8%. The sequencing input was PBMCs. Every receptor here comes from a man between 25 and 39 years old in good health and CMV-seronegative.

The chain is built from TRBV18 and TRBJ2-5, with a possible D match to TRBD2 (6 bases). Germline-derived CDR1 and CDR2 are KGHSH and LQKENI. This CDR3 comprises 12 residues. V gave up 3 bases and J gave up 5 bases, with 7 bases separating them. CDR3 residues: CASSPSGETQYF. DNA of the CDR3: TGTGCCAGCTCACCGAGCGGGGAGACCCAGTACTTC.

The rearrangement uses TRBV5-4 and TRBJ2-2; TRBD2 matches at 12 bases. This CDR3 is 18 amino acids long. V lost 3 bases to trimming and J lost 5 bases; unmatched junction nucleotides: 11. Per germline, CDR1 SGHNT and CDR2 YYREEE (reference sequence). CDR3 bases: TGTGCCAGCAGCTCTGACCTTTCAGGACTAGCGGGGACCGGGGAGCTGTTTTTT. It encodes CASSSDLSGLAGTGELFF.

The rearrangement joins TRBV27 to TRBJ1-2; tentatively, D is TRBD1 (5 bases). The V gene's germline CDR1 is MNHEY and CDR2 SMNVEV (reference sequence). The CDR3 runs to 14 residues. V lost 6 bases and J 0 bases, leaving 11 bases between the germline ends. The CDR3 DNA reads TGTGCCAGCAGCCCCCAGGGCGCTAACTATGGCTACACCTTC. Translation gives CASSPQGANYGYTF.

This chain connects TRBV2 to TRBJ2-5; 9 nucleotides align to TRBD1. The trim removed 4 bases at V and 2 bases at J, leaving 2 bases unmatched. The CDR3 consists of 14 residues. Germline V gives CDR1 SNHLY, CDR2 FYNNEI. The CDR3 loop reads CASSGGQGQETQYF. CDR3 in DNA: TGTGCCAGCAGTGGGGGACAGGGACAAGAGACCCAGTACTTC.

This clone appeared many times. The chain combines TRBV30 with TRBJ2-7, with 9 bases aligning to TRBD2. With 2 bases clipped from V and 2 bases from J, the junction kept 4 bases outside the gene matches. Germline values: CDR1 GTSNPN, CDR2 SVGIG (reference sequence). The CDR3 is made up of 14 amino acids. In DNA, the CDR3 is TGTGCCTGGAGTCGGTCTAGCGGGGCCTACGAGCAGTACTTC. As protein: CAWSRSSGAYEQYF.

This chain uses TRBV5-1 with TRBJ2-7, with D possibly matching TRBD2 (5 bases). Germline V lookup: CDR1 SGHRS, CDR2 YFSETQ. Trimming took off 1 base at V and 0 bases at J, with 5 bases between the two ends. The CDR3 contains 13 residues. The CDR3 protein is CASSLTSSYEQYF. DNA of the CDR3: TGCGCCAGCAGCTTGACTAGCTCCTACGAGCAGTACTTC.

This clone was counted between two and nine times. The chain links TRBV10-1 to TRBJ2-5, with D tentatively TRBD1 (5 bases). This CDR3 spans 18 amino acids. Trimming shortened V by 3 bases and J by 1 base, and 21 bases separated the two germline ends. The germline V gene encodes CDR1 WNHNN and CDR2 SYGVQD (reference sequence). This CDR3 reads CASSDIEWTRGCQETQYF. CDR3 sequence (DNA): TGCGCCAGCAGTGACATTGAGTGGACAAGGGGCTGCCAAGAGACCCAGTACTTC.

The rearrangement links TRBV27 to TRBJ1-2, with D tentatively TRBD1 (5 bases). The CDR3 has 16 amino acids. CDR1 is MNHEY and CDR2 is SMNVEV in the germline V gene (reference sequence). V was trimmed by 0 bases and J by 3 bases, leaving 14 bases between them. CDR3 nucleotides: TGTGCCAGCAGTTTATCGAGGTCGACAGTGGACTATGGCTACACCTTC. This gives the protein CASSLSRSTVDYGYTF.

The V gene is TRBV6-5, the J gene TRBJ1-6; TRBD1 matches 8 bases. J lost 7 bases, V lost 4 bases, and 9 bases had no gene match. Germline assignment: CDR1 MNHEY and CDR2 SVGAGI. This CDR3 region has 16 residues. The CDR3 sequence is CASSSVVTGANSPLHF. CDR3 nucleotide sequence: TGTGCCAGCAGTTCCGTTGTGACAGGGGCGAATTCACCCCTCCACTTT.

The chain uses TRBV5-1 and TRBJ2-3, with no clear D. Germline V gene data show CDR1 as SGHRS and CDR2 as YFSETQ. Trimming shortened V by 4 bases and J by 0 bases, and 15 bases separated the two germline ends. The CDR3 covers 16 residues. The DNA of the CDR3 is TGCGCCAGCAGCACGAATCCGGCCGGGAGCACAGATACGCAGTATTTT. This encodes CASSTNPAGSTDTQYF.

The chain has TRBV5-4 and TRBJ2-1, with TRBD2 matching 11 bases. CDR1 is SGHNT and CDR2 is YYREEE in the germline V gene (reference sequence). The CDR3 extends over 18 amino acids. V lost 4 bases, J lost 9 bases, and 18 bases stayed unmatched. This CDR3 is CASSEGVALSGGAGEQFF. CDR3 coding DNA: TGTGCCAGCAGCGAAGGGGTTGCCCTTAGCGGGGGGGCGGGTGAGCAGTTCTTC.

The chain uses TRBV10-2 and TRBJ2-1; 7 nucleotides align to TRBD1. J lost 6 bases, V lost 4 bases, and 12 bases had no gene match. CDR1 and CDR2 (germline): WSHSY, SAAADI. CDR3 size: 16 residues. The CDR3 protein is CASSGSRQGVGNEQFF. The CDR3, as DNA: TGCGCCAGCAGTGGGTCGCGACAGGGAGTGGGCAATGAGCAGTTCTTC.

This clone was seen only a few times. The chain joins TRBV6-5 to TRBJ1-2; TRBD1 matches 11 bases. The J segment lost 4 bases and the V segment lost 7 bases, leaving 5 bases of the junction unmatched. Germline CDR1 MNHEY, CDR2 SVGAGI. The CDR3 is 14 residues long. CDR3 sequence reads: CASTRTGGFYGYTF. CDR3 nucleotides: TGTGCCAGCACCCGGACAGGGGGCTTCTATGGCTACACCTTC.

The chain is built from TRBV19 and TRBJ2-3; D possibly corresponds to TRBD1 (6 bases). V was cut by 5 bases and J by 2 bases, with 17 bases left in between. CDR3 length: 16 residues. Germline CDR1 reads LNHDA; CDR2 reads SQIVND (reference sequence). The DNA of the CDR3 is TGTGCCAGTAGTCCGGCTCCGGGACAAGACACAGATACGCAGTATTTT. Its translation: CASSPAPGQDTDTQYF.

For this clone: Other DNA sequences in this specimen translate into the identical CDR3. The chain employs TRBV4-1 and TRBJ1-1; tentative D call: TRBD1 (5 bases). Germline V CDR1 and CDR2: MGHRA, YSYEKL. CDR3 size: 14 residues. V lost 0 bases and J lost 3, with 8 bases in between. The CDR3 sequence: CASSQDDRYTEAFF. CDR3 coding DNA: TGCGCCAGCAGCCAAGATGACAGATACACTGAAGCTTTCTTT.

This clone was seen a single time. The V and J genes are TRBV2 and TRBJ2-5; 8 bases line up with TRBD2. In germline, CDR1 is SNHLY, CDR2 FYNNEI. The trim removed 8 bases at V and 3 bases at J, leaving 8 bases unmatched. This CDR3 has 14 residues. As DNA, the CDR3 is TGTGCCAGCCGGGGGTGGCGGGGGGAAGAGACCCAGTACTTC. Residues: CASRGWRGEETQYF. The full variable domain, with the rest looked up from reference TRBV2 and TRBJ2-5, is EPEVTQTPSHQVTQMGQEVILRCVPISNHLYFYWYRQILGQKVEFLVSFYNNEISEKSEIFDDQFSVERPDGSNFTLKIRSTKLEDSAMYFCASRGWRGEETQYFGPGTRLLVL.

The J gene is TRBJ2-1, the V gene TRBV11-3, with 12 bases lining up with TRBD1. The CDR3 is made up of 15 amino acids. Germline V gene data show CDR1 as SGHNT and CDR2 as YENEEA. Germline trimming cut 5 bases from V and 8 bases from J; bases unmatched to any gene: 7. DNA of the CDR3: TGTGCCAGCAGCCAGGGACAGGGGGCGCTCGATGAGCAGTTCTTC. Its protein is CASSQGQGALDEQFF.

As for this clone: Relative to the germline gene, one junction end is altered; a read error may explain this. V is TRBV7-9 and J is TRBJ2-3, with 13 bases lining up with TRBD2. In germline, CDR1 is SEHNR, CDR2 FQNEAQ (reference sequence). The CDR3 has 18 amino acids. The CDR3 is CSSSFRPRTSGSSDTQYF. CDR3 nucleotides: TGTTCCAGCAGCTTTAGACCCAGGACTAGCGGGAGTTCAGATACGCAGTATTTT.

V gene TRBV28 combines with J gene TRBJ2-1, with D tentatively TRBD2 (5 bases). V lost 11 bases and J lost 6, with 14 bases in between. CDR3 length equals 12 residues. CDR1 MDHEN and CDR2 SYDVKM come from the germline V gene. CDR3 amino acids: CAAGERTNEQFF. CDR3 in DNA: TGTGCCGCCGGGGAGCGGACCAATGAGCAGTTCTTC.

This clone was observed a few times. The CDR3 reads CASSPHRSDQETQYF. The CDR3 DNA is TGTGCCAGCAGCCCGCACAGGTCGGACCAAGAGACCCAGTACTTC. The J gene is TRBJ2-5, the V gene TRBV9; tentatively, D is TRBD1 (5 bases). Germline V gene sequence: CDR1 SGDLS, CDR2 YYNGEE. Trimming shortened V by 4 bases and J by 0 bases, and 13 bases separated the two germline ends. There are 15 residues in the CDR3.

This chain uses TRBV4-1 with TRBJ2-7; 9 bases fit TRBD1. Trimming removed 0 bases from V and 2 bases from J; junction bases left unmatched: 8. Germline V gives CDR1 MGHRA, CDR2 YSYEKL. The CDR3 runs 17 residues. This CDR3 is CASSQDTGQGTAYEQYF. The CDR3 DNA reads TGCGCCAGCAGCCAAGATACAGGACAGGGGACGGCCTACGAGCAGTACTTC.

This chain joins TRBV29-1 and TRBJ2-5, with a possible D match to TRBD2 (6 bases). This CDR3 has 13 amino acids. CDR1 and CDR2 from the germline V gene are SQVTM and ANQGSEA. V lost 5 bases to trimming and J lost 4 bases, with 14 bases between them. The CDR3 region is CSVPYGSGETQYF. CDR3 coding DNA: TGCAGCGTTCCCTACGGGAGTGGAGAGACCCAGTACTTC. Full variable domain (remainder filled in from reference TRBV29-1 and TRBJ2-5): SAVISQKPSRDICQRGTSLTIQCQVDSQVTMMFWYRQQPGQSLTLIATANQGSEATYESGFVIDKFPISRPNLTFSTLTVSNMSPEDSSIYLCSVPYGSGETQYFGPGTRLLVL.